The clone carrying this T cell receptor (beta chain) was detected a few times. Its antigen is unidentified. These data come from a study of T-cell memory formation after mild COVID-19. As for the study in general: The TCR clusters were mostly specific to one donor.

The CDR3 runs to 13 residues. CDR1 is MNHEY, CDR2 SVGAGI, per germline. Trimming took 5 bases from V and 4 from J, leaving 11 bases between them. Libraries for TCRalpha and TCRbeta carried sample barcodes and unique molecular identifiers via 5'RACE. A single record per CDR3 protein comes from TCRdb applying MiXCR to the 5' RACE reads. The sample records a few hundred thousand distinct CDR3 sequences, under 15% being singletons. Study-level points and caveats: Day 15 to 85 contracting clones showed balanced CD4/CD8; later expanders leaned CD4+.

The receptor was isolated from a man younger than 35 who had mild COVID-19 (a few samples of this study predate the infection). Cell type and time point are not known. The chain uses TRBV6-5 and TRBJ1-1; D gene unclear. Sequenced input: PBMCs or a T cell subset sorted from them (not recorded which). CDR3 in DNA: TGTGCCAGCAGTAAGGGCATCCCCACTGAAGCTTTCTTT. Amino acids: CASSKGIPTEAFF.